The 12 T cell receptor beta chains listed next were all sequenced from one sample in a study of shared clonotypes between healthy human individuals. Generated by immunoSEQ multiplex PCR, the TCRdb table keeps only in-frame clones and is missing some. The sample carries roughly 640,000 clones, 74% recorded once. The sequenced sample consisted of memory CD4+ T cells sorted from blood. Subset indicated: CD45RA-negative fraction. Every receptor here comes from a woman in her 30s in good health.

At least ten counts were recorded for this clone. The J gene is TRBJ2-7, the V gene TRBV2; D assignment may be TRBD1 or TRBD2 (5 bases each). Looked up from germline, CDR1 is SNHLY and CDR2 is FYNNEI. The CDR3 contains 13 residues. V dropped 6 bases and J dropped 3 bases, with 12 bases sitting between them. The DNA of the CDR3 is TGTGCCAGCAGAGCCATGAGGGGCTACGAGCAGTACTTC. Translation: CASRAMRGYEQYF.

The chain carries TRBV5-1 and TRBJ2-7; 9 nucleotides line up with TRBD2. The CDR3 loop spans 13 amino acids. CDR1 and CDR2 from the germline V gene are SGHRS and YFSETQ. V lost 4 bases to trimming and J lost 3 bases; unmatched junction nucleotides: 2. The CDR3 bases are TGCGCCAGCAGCGGGACTAGCTACTACGAGCAGTACTTC. Protein product: CASSGTSYYEQYF.

This clone was seen at least ten times. Other nucleotide sequences from this sample produce the same CDR3. The chain combines TRBV18 with TRBJ1-2; no reliable D call. The CDR3 covers 13 residues. The V gene's germline CDR1 is KGHSH and CDR2 LQKENI. V shed 2 bases and J shed 6 bases, with 10 bases lying between them. The CDR3 region is CASSPEGSHGYTF. For the CDR3, the DNA is TGTGCCAGCTCACCAGAAGGTTCTCATGGCTACACCTTC.

The chain uses TRBV5-1 and TRBJ1-1, with TRBD1 identical over 8 bases. Germline V lookup: CDR1 SGHRS, CDR2 YFSETQ. The CDR3 runs to 15 residues. V lost 4 bases and J lost 0; bases outside the gene matches: 5. CDR3 loop: CASSVGQGMNTEAFF. The CDR3, as DNA: TGCGCCAGCAGCGTCGGACAGGGAATGAACACTGAAGCTTTCTTT. The complete variable domain, with remaining parts taken from reference TRBV5-1 and TRBJ1-1, reads KAGVTQTPRYLIKTRGQQVTLSCSPISGHRSVSWYQQTPGQGLQFLFEYFSETQRNKGNFPGRFSGRQFSNSRSEMNVSTLELGDSALYLCASSVGQGMNTEAFFGQGTRLTVV.

This clone has just one count. The V call is TRBV28, the J call TRBJ2-5, with TRBD1 as a possible D gene (7 bases). The V gene's germline CDR1 is MDHEN and CDR2 SYDVKM. The CDR3 consists of 15 residues. V was cut by 3 bases and J by 5 bases, with 16 bases left in between. CDR3 DNA sequence: TGTGCCAGCAGTTTCCAAACAGGGGCGGGGGAGACCCAGTACTTC. It encodes CASSFQTGAGETQYF.

The J gene is TRBJ2-3, the V gene TRBV28; 7 bases map to TRBD1. With 6 bases clipped from V and 8 bases from J, the junction kept 5 bases outside the gene matches. Germline-derived CDR1 and CDR2 are MDHEN and SYDVKM. The CDR3 runs 12 residues. This CDR3 reads CASRQGIGTQYF. Here the CDR3 DNA reads TGTGCCAGCAGACAGGGGATAGGTACGCAGTATTTT. The full variable domain, with the rest looked up from reference TRBV28 and TRBJ2-3, is DVKVTQSSRYLVKRTGEKVFLECVQDMDHENMFWYRQDPGLGLRLIYFSYDVKMKEKGDIPEGYSVSREKKERFSLILESASTNQTSMYLCASRQGIGTQYFGPGTRLTVL.

The rearrangement joins TRBV29-1 to TRBJ1-1; D is unresolved. Germline V CDR1 and CDR2: SQVTM, ANQGSEA. Between the trimmed V and J ends, which lost 4 bases and 4 bases, there was a span of 19 bases. The CDR3 contains 15 residues. The CDR3 loop reads CSVGLGFGVSTEAFF. The CDR3 coding sequence is TGCAGCGTTGGATTGGGGTTCGGGGTTAGCACTGAAGCTTTCTTT.

This clone is a singleton in its sample. This chain uses TRBV29-1 with TRBJ2-1; TRBD2 aligns across 10 bases. V dropped 4 bases and J dropped 0; count of bases not matched to a gene: 6. Germline CDR1 SQVTM, CDR2 ANQGSEA. This CDR3 contains 16 residues. The CDR3 region has the DNA TGCAGCGTTGTGACTAGCGGGCTCTCCTCCTACAATGAGCAGTTCTTC. This translates into CSVVTSGLSSYNEQFF.

This clone has a single count. Other DNA sequences within the sample encode an identical CDR3. V and J are TRBV19 and TRBJ1-5, with a weak D call TRBD1 (5 bases). Germline V CDR1 and CDR2: LNHDA, SQIVND (reference sequence). V dropped 7 bases and J dropped 5 bases, with 9 bases sitting between them. The CDR3 contains 12 residues. DNA of the CDR3: TGTGCCAGTAACCAGGGCGATCAGCCCCAGCATTTT. Translation: CASNQGDQPQHF.

This clone was counted only a few times. V is TRBV29-1 and J is TRBJ2-3, with D uncertain. CDR1 is SQVTM and CDR2 is ANQGSEA in the germline V gene. Trimming shortened V by 6 bases and J by 3 bases, and 7 bases separated the two germline ends. This CDR3 comprises 11 residues. CDR3: CSVKVTDTQYF. In nucleotides, the CDR3 is TGCAGCGTGAAGGTGACAGATACGCAGTATTTT.

Note on this clone: A read error may account for a junction end that differs from germline. The V and J genes are TRBV6-5 and TRBJ1-5; D perhaps matches TRBD1 (6 bases). The CDR3 is made up of 14 amino acids. Germline V lookup: CDR1 MNHEY, CDR2 SVGAGI. CDR3 bases: TGTGCCAGCAGATACTCGGGTGGGGGCCAGCCCCAGCATTTT. Encoded protein: CASRYSGGGQPQHF.

The rearrangement joins TRBV7-8 to TRBJ2-1; D uncertain. CDR1 SGHVS and CDR2 FQNEAQ come from the germline V gene. CDR3 length: 14 amino acids. V lost 5 bases and J 5 bases, leaving 13 bases between the germline ends. CDR3: CASSPLRDNNEQFF. Here the CDR3 DNA reads TGTGCCAGCAGCCCGCTGCGTGATAACAATGAGCAGTTCTTC.